This TCR beta chain was observed in a study of T cells after yellow fever vaccination. Regarding the study as a whole: Any FACS-sorted repertoire could hold abundant clonotypes that contaminate it from the bulk population. The booster response re-showed most primary clones: around 96% CD4, 88% CD8.

Synthesis of TCR cDNA relied on 5'RACE template switching, which attached a universal primer site and UMIs. TCRdb itself ran the 5' RACE reads through MiXCR, one entry per CDR3 protein. The sample yields 400,000 or so distinct CDR3 sequences, over 5% seen once. V dropped 5 bases and J dropped 5; count of bases not matched to a gene: 4. CDR1 is MGHDK and CDR2 is SYGVNS in the germline V gene. CDR3 length: 14 amino acids. A few counts support this clonotype. The antigen remains unidentified. The chain couples TRBV25-1 to TRBJ2-1; 9 bases align to TRBD2. This sequence was found in a young man who received the YFV17D yellow fever vaccine. The material sequenced was PBMCs, taken 5 days after the yellow fever booster vaccination. CDR3 bases: TGTGCCAGCAGTAGACTAGCGGAGCACAATGAGCAGTTCTTC. This gives the protein CASSRLAEHNEQFF.